A selection of T cell receptor beta chains follows, all from one sample in a study of blood T cell repertoires in COVID-19. Profiled with immunoSEQ multiplex PCR; TCRdb holds only in-frame clones, not every one. The table lists approximately 72,000 clones, approximately 85% of them singletons. Sequenced sample: peripheral blood. The source is a man aged 45-65 years with acute or convalescent COVID-19. The CDR3 runs from the conserved cysteine through the conserved F or W. The D gene is left open where the match is weak. Not every row has a clone size; where given, it reads once, few, many or a size class.

j_gene: TRBJ2-3
v_gene: TRBV5-1
abundance: NA
d_gene: TRBD2
CDR3aa: CASSLGAGTSGTDTQYF
CDR3nt: TGCGCCAGCAGCTTGGGTGCCGGGACTAGCGGCACAGATACGCAGTATTTT

j_gene: TRBJ1-1
v_gene: TRBV5-1
abundance: once
d_gene: NA
CDR3aa: CASSLSGGTTEAFF
CDR3nt: TGCGCCAGCAGCTTGTCCGGGGGTACTACTGAAGCTTTCTTT

j_gene: TRBJ2-2
v_gene: TRBV7-6
abundance: NA
d_gene: TRBD2
CDR3aa: CASSLTASLAGWGTGELFF
CDR3nt: TGTGCCAGCAGCTTGACCGCCAGTCTAGCGGGGTGGGGCACCGGGGAGCTGTTTTTT

j_gene: TRBJ2-3
v_gene: TRBV5-6
abundance: NA
d_gene: NA
CDR3aa: CASSLGTFGGQYF
CDR3nt: TGTGCCAGCAGCTTGGGGACCTTCGGAGGGCAGTATTTT

j_gene: TRBJ2-3
v_gene: TRBV29-1
abundance: NA
d_gene: NA
CDR3aa: CSVDRGNTDTQYF
CDR3nt: TGCAGCGTTGACAGGGGAAACACAGATACGCAGTATTTT

j_gene: TRBJ2-3
v_gene: TRBV5-1
abundance: once
d_gene: TRBD1
CDR3aa: CASSLEGQGEDTQYF
CDR3nt: TGCGCCAGCAGCTTGGAGGGACAGGGGGAGGATACGCAGTATTTT

j_gene: TRBJ1-2
v_gene: TRBV5-6
abundance: NA
d_gene: TRBD1
CDR3aa: CASSSDRGQWGYTF
CDR3nt: TGTGCCAGCAGTTCGGACAGGGGGCAATGGGGCTACACCTTC

j_gene: TRBJ2-7
v_gene: TRBV2
abundance: few
d_gene: NA
CDR3aa: CASSVDSSYEQYF
CDR3nt: TGTGCCAGCAGTGTGGACAGCTCCTACGAGCAGTACTTC

j_gene: TRBJ2-1
v_gene: TRBV7-3
abundance: NA
d_gene: TRBD2
CDR3aa: CASSAHSGGVYNEQFF
CDR3nt: TGTGCCAGCAGCGCCCATAGCGGGGGGGTCTACAATGAGCAGTTCTTC

j_gene: TRBJ2-2
v_gene: TRBV14
abundance: once
d_gene: NA
CDR3aa: CASSQDSVAANTGELFF
CDR3nt: TGTGCCAGCAGCCAAGATAGCGTAGCGGCGAACACCGGGGAGCTGTTTTTT

j_gene: TRBJ2-2
v_gene: TRBV10-1
abundance: many
d_gene: TRBD2
CDR3aa: CASSGGAVNGELFF
CDR3nt: TGCGCCAGCAGCGGGGGGGCCGTAAACGGGGAGCTGTTTTTT

j_gene: TRBJ1-3
v_gene: TRBV28
abundance: NA
d_gene: NA
CDR3aa: CASSFYGAEENTIYF
CDR3nt: TGTGCCAGCAGTTTTTACGGAGCGGAAGAAAACACCATATATTTT

j_gene: TRBJ1-6
v_gene: TRBV6-6
abundance: once
d_gene: NA
CDR3aa: CASREDGTLHF
CDR3nt: TGTGCCAGCAGGGAGGATGGAACCCTCCACTTT

j_gene: TRBJ2-3
v_gene: TRBV5-8
abundance: NA
d_gene: TRBD2
CDR3aa: CASSLGGGVDTQYF
CDR3nt: TGTGCCAGCAGCCTCGGGGGGGGCGTAGATACGCAGTATTTT

j_gene: TRBJ2-3
v_gene: TRBV4-1
abundance: NA
d_gene: TRBD2
CDR3aa: CASSQLIGTTSDTQYF
CDR3nt: TGCGCCAGCAGCCAATTAATCGGGACTACCTCAGATACGCAGTATTTT

j_gene: TRBJ2-3
v_gene: TRBV10-3
abundance: NA
d_gene: TRBD2
CDR3aa: CAISDVAGVTDTQYF
CDR3nt: TGTGCCATCAGTGATGTAGCGGGGGTTACAGATACGCAGTATTTT

j_gene: TRBJ2-3
v_gene: TRBV7-6
abundance: NA
d_gene: TRBD2
CDR3aa: CASSLKPRSGRGGTDTQYF
CDR3nt: TGTGCCAGCAGCTTAAAGCCCCGTAGTGGGCGGGGGGGCACAGATACGCAGTATTTT

j_gene: TRBJ1-1
v_gene: TRBV20-1
abundance: NA
d_gene: NA
CDR3aa: CSASPHGTEAFF
CDR3nt: TGCAGTGCTAGTCCCCACGGCACTGAAGCTTTCTTT

j_gene: TRBJ2-3
v_gene: TRBV2
abundance: NA
d_gene: TRBD2
CDR3aa: CASSDPGVAGGSTDTQYF
CDR3nt: TGTGCCAGCAGTGACCCCGGAGTAGCGGGGGGTAGCACAGATACGCAGTATTTT

j_gene: TRBJ1-1
v_gene: TRBV5-1
abundance: few
d_gene: TRBD1
CDR3aa: CASSRTGTGNTEAFF
CDR3nt: TGCGCCAGCAGCCGTACCGGGACAGGGAACACTGAAGCTTTCTTT

j_gene: TRBJ1-5
v_gene: TRBV2
abundance: NA
d_gene: NA
CDR3aa: CASSVTGSNQPQHF
CDR3nt: TGTGCCAGCAGTGTTACAGGCTCCAATCAGCCCCAGCATTTT

j_gene: TRBJ2-3
v_gene: TRBV21-1
abundance: NA
d_gene: NA
CDR3aa: CASSPGMGQGADTQYF
CDR3nt: TGTGCCAGCAGCCCCGGAATGGGACAGGGAGCAGATACGCAGTATTTT

j_gene: TRBJ2-3
v_gene: TRBV7-2
abundance: NA
d_gene: NA
CDR3aa: CASSFYREVNTQYF
CDR3nt: TGTGCCAGCAGCTTCTACAGGGAAGTGAATACGCAGTATTTT

j_gene: TRBJ1-6
v_gene: TRBV19
abundance: NA
d_gene: NA
CDR3aa: CASSIDRKSSYNSPLHF
CDR3nt: TGTGCCAGTAGTATAGACAGGAAGAGCTCCTATAATTCACCCCTCCACTTT

j_gene: TRBJ1-1
v_gene: TRBV5-1
abundance: NA
d_gene: TRBD1
CDR3aa: CASSEDRVGHTEAFF
CDR3nt: TGCGCCAGCAGCGAGGACAGGGTGGGGCACACTGAAGCTTTCTTT

j_gene: TRBJ1-6
v_gene: TRBV9
abundance: NA
d_gene: NA
CDR3aa: CASSVEGNSPLHF
CDR3nt: TGTGCCAGCAGCGTAGAGGGGAATTCACCCCTCCACTTT

j_gene: TRBJ1-2
v_gene: TRBV30
abundance: NA
d_gene: TRBD1
CDR3aa: CAWDGTGRLNGYTF
CDR3nt: TGTGCCTGGGACGGGACAGGGAGGTTAAATGGCTACACCTTC

j_gene: TRBJ1-2
v_gene: TRBV5-1
abundance: NA
d_gene: NA
CDR3aa: CASSLGGLGINGYTF
CDR3nt: TGCGCCAGCAGCTTGGGAGGCCTCGGGATAAATGGCTACACCTTC

j_gene: TRBJ2-3
v_gene: TRBV10-1
abundance: NA
d_gene: NA
CDR3aa: CASSDGFRGKTQYF
CDR3nt: TGCGCCAGCAGTGATGGTTTTCGCGGTAAGACGCAGTATTTT

j_gene: TRBJ2-7
v_gene: TRBV24-1
abundance: NA
d_gene: NA
CDR3aa: CATSDRYRDPYEQYF
CDR3nt: TGTGCCACCAGTGATCGATACAGGGACCCCTACGAGCAGTACTTC

j_gene: TRBJ1-5
v_gene: TRBV15
abundance: NA
d_gene: TRBD1
CDR3aa: CATSPDRGNQPQHF
CDR3nt: TGTGCCACCAGCCCCGACAGGGGCAATCAGCCCCAGCATTTT

j_gene: TRBJ2-5
v_gene: TRBV6-2/TRBV6-3
abundance: once
d_gene: NA
CDR3aa: CASSLSPGQETQYF
CDR3nt: TGTGCCAGCAGCCTGTCCCCGGGCCAAGAGACCCAGTACTTC

j_gene: TRBJ1-4
v_gene: TRBV5-1
abundance: NA
d_gene: NA
CDR3aa: CASSRESNEKLFF
CDR3nt: TGCGCCAGCAGCAGGGAGAGTAATGAAAAACTGTTTTTT

j_gene: TRBJ2-3
v_gene: TRBV5-1
abundance: once
d_gene: TRBD2
CDR3aa: CASSPIAGEYTDTQYF
CDR3nt: TGCGCCAGCAGCCCGATAGCGGGGGAGTACACAGATACGCAGTATTTT

j_gene: TRBJ1-5
v_gene: TRBV6-6
abundance: NA
d_gene: TRBD1
CDR3aa: CASSQGGGTAQPQHF
CDR3nt: TGTGCCAGCAGTCAGGGGGGGGGAACGGCTCAGCCCCAGCATTTT